This TCR beta chain was identified during a study of blood T cell repertoires in COVID-19. The study recruited people aged about 18 to 95 years across roughly 23 US areas. The CDR3 contains 16 residues. Looked up from germline, CDR1 is SGHTA and CDR2 is FQGNSA. The J segment lost 4 bases and the V segment lost 3 bases, leaving 8 bases of the junction unmatched. Method: immunoSEQ multiplex PCR; TCRdb's copy keeps in-frame clones and lacks some. The repertoire holds roughly 220,000 clones, with almost 90% as singletons. The receptor was derived from a woman aged 45-65 years with acute COVID-19. This chain joins TRBV7-2 and TRBJ1-3; 8 bases match TRBD1. The sample comprised PBMCs or T cells enriched from blood (not recorded which). The CDR3 DNA sequence: TGTGCCAGCAGCTTCGACCGCAGGGGGCCCGGAAACACCATATATTTT. Translation: CASSFDRRGPGNTIYF. Drawing the rest from reference TRBV7-2 and TRBJ1-3, the complete variable domain is GAGVSQSPSNKVTEKGKDVELRCDPISGHTALYWYRQSLGQGLEFLIYFQGNSAPDKSGLPSDRFSAERTGGSVSTLTIQRTQQEDSAVYLCASSFDRRGPGNTIYFGEGSWLTVV.